This T cell receptor (beta chain) was obtained from a study of blood T cell repertoires in COVID-19. Study-wide background: Donors of Cohort 3 who recovered were those that had two negative PCRs, clearance, or symptom resolution. COVID-19 samples from acute and convalescent phases originated in the United States, Italy and Spain.

Source study methods: From reference gene primer amplification, estimates of nucleated cell counts were derived. Only in-frame clones appear in the TCRdb table, and some are missing; sequencing was by immunoSEQ multiplex PCR. V, J and clone size were drawn from that table, and D and trimming were deduced from the DNA. Of about 210,000 clones listed, roughly 84% were seen once; the top ten hold around 7%. Recruits, aged roughly 18 to 100 years, lived in 25 or so US areas. The clonotype originates from a man aged 25-45 years in a cohort exposed to, infected with or recovered from COVID-19 (not recorded which). Sequencing was carried out using PBMCs or T cells enriched from blood (not recorded which).

CDR3 residues: CASSFRLKGTAFSYNEQFF. CDR3 in DNA: TGTGCCAGCAGCTTTAGGTTGAAGGGGACAGCCTTCTCCTACAATGAGCAGTTCTTC. The V gene is TRBV5-6, the J gene TRBJ2-1; TRBD1 matches 7 bases. Germline V gene sequence: CDR1 SGHDT, CDR2 YYEEEE. The V gene end was trimmed by 2 bases and the J gene end by 0 bases; junction bases not matched to a gene: 14. The CDR3 loop spans 19 amino acids.